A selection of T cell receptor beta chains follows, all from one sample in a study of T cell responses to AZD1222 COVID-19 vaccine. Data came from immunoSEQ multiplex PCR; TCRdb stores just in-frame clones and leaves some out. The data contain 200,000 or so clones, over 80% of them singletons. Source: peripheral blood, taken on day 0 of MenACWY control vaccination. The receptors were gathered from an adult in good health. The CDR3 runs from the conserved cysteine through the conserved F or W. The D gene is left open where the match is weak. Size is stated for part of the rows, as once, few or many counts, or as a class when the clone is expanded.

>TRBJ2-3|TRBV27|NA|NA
TGTGCCAGCAGTTTAGATAGTAGCGGCACAGATACGCAGTATTTT
CASSLDSSGTDTQYF
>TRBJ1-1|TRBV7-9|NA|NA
TGTGCCAGCAGCCCCACCCTGGACGGGAACACTGAAGCTTTCTTT
CASSPTLDGNTEAFF
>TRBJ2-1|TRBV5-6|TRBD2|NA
TGTGCCAGCAGCTTGCTTGCTAGCGGGGTTTACAATGAGCAGTTCTTC
CASSLLASGVYNEQFF
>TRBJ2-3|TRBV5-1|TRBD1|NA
TGCGCCAGCAGCCTAGACAGGGTCGGCACAGATACGCAGTATTTT
CASSLDRVGTDTQYF
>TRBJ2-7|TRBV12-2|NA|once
TGTGCAAGTCGCCTAGTACGGAGCTACGAGCAGTACTTC
CASRLVRSYEQYF
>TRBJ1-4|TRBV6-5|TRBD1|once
TGTGCCAGCAGTTACCTGGGACAGGATGAAAAACTGTTTTTT
CASSYLGQDEKLFF
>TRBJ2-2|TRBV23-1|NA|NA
TGCGCCAGCAGTCAAAAAAAGGGCGCCGGGACTTATCTACCCTACATCGGGGAGCTGTTTTTT
CASSQKKGAGTYLPYIGELFF
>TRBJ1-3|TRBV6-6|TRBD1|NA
TGTGCCAGCGGACGATGGACAGGCGAGCTCTCTGGAAACACCATATATTTT
CASGRWTGELSGNTIYF
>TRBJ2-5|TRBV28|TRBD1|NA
TGTGCCAGCAGAGATACTCGGGGACAGGGGGTAAGGAAAGAGACCCAGTACTTC
CASRDTRGQGVRKETQYF
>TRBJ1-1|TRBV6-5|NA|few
TGTGCCAGCAGTTACTCGGGGCCAGGCACTGAAGCTTTCTTT
CASSYSGPGTEAFF
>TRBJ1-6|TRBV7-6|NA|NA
TGTGCCAGCGCCAGTGGTCGAGGATCACCCCTCCACTTT
CASASGRGSPLHF
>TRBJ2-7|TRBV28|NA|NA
TGTGCCAGCAGCGAGGGCCCCCACTCCTACGAGCAGTACTTC
CASSEGPHSYEQYF
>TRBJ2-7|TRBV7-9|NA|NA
TGTGCCAGCACTATCCTGGGATCTGACTACGAGCAGTACTTC
CASTILGSDYEQYF
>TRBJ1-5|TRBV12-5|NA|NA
TGTGCTAGTGCCGAACAGGGTTCCAGTCAGCCCCAGCATTTT
CASAEQGSSQPQHF
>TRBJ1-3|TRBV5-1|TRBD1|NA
TGCGCCAGCAGCTTGGATCCCTCGACAGGGTCGGCTGGAAACACCATATATTTT
CASSLDPSTGSAGNTIYF
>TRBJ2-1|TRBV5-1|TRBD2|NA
TGCGCCAGCAGCGGTACTAGCGGGGAATACAATGAGCAGTTCTTC
CASSGTSGEYNEQFF
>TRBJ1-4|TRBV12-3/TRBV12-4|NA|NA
TGTGCCACCAAAGCCTACACTAATGAAAAACTGTTTTTT
CATKAYTNEKLFF
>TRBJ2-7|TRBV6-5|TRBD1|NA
TGTGCCAGCAGCTGGGGGACAGGGGAACACGAGCAGTACTTC
CASSWGTGEHEQYF
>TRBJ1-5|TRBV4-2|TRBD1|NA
TGTGCCAGCAGTCCTCAACAGGGGCAGCCCCAGCATTTT
CASSPQQGQPQHF
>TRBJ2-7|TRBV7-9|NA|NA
TGTGCCAGCAGCTTGAGTCCGAACGCCTACGAGCAGTACTTC
CASSLSPNAYEQYF
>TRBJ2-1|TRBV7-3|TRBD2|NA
TGTGCCAGCAGCTTAGGGACTAGCGGGGGGAATGAGCAGTTCTTC
CASSLGTSGGNEQFF
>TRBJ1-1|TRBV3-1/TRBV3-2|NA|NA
TGTGCCAGCAGCCAAGATCCTGGGGGGAACACTGAAGCTTTCTTT
CASSQDPGGNTEAFF
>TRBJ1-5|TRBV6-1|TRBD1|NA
TGTGCCAGCAGTGTACAGGGGGTAAATAGCAATCAGCCCCAGCATTTT
CASSVQGVNSNQPQHF
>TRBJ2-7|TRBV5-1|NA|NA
TGCGCCAGCAGCATCCGGGACCCGGATAGTAGCGAGCAGTACTTC
CASSIRDPDSSEQYF
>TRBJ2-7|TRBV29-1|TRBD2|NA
TGCAGCGTTGCGGGGCTAGCGGGATTCTACGAGCAGTACTTC
CSVAGLAGFYEQYF
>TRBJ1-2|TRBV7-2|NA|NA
TGTGCCAGCAGCTTAGACCCGGGGCGCAACTATGGCTACACCTTC
CASSLDPGRNYGYTF
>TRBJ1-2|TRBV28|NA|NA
TGTGCCAGCAGTTTGGTCGGAGAACATGGCTACACCTTC
CASSLVGEHGYTF
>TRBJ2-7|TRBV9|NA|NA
TGTGCCAGCAGCGTAGGAAGGGGGAGGGCCAACGAGCAGTACTTC
CASSVGRGRANEQYF
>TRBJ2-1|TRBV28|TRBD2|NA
TGTGCCAGCAGCATGGGGGGGTTCAATGAGCAGTTCTTC
CASSMGGFNEQFF
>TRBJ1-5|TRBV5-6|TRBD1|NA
TGTGCCAGCAGCTTGGCGACAGGGGAGTACAATCAGCCCCAGCATTTT
CASSLATGEYNQPQHF
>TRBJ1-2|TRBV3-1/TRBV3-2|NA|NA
TGTGCCAGCAGCCAAGATCTGTACAGGGCCTATGGCTACACCTTC
CASSQDLYRAYGYTF
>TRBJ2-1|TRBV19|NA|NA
TGTGCCAGTAGTATCTCGTCTGGGTGGGGGGGCTCGAAGAGCAATGAGCAGTTCTTC
CASSISSGWGGSKSNEQFF
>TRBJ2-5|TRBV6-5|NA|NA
TGTGCCAGCAGAAACACAGGGCAAGAGACCCAGTACTTC
CASRNTGQETQYF
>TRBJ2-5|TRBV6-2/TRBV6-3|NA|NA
TGTGCCAGCAGTTTCAAGGAGACCCAGTACTTC
CASSFKETQYF
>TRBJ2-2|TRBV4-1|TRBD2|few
TGCGCCAGCAGCCAAGCTCCCGGGACTAGTATTCTTACCGGGGAGCTGTTTTTT
CASSQAPGTSILTGELFF
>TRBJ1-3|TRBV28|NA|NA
TGTGCCAGCAGCCGGGACGCCAGCTCTGGAAACACCATATATTTT
CASSRDASSGNTIYF
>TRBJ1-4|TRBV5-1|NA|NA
TGCGCCAGCAGCTTGGGGCAAACTAATGAAAAACTGTTTTTT
CASSLGQTNEKLFF
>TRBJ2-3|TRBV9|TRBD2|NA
TGTGCCAGCAGCTATACCGGGACTAGCGGGAGAACAGATACGCAGTATTTT
CASSYTGTSGRTDTQYF
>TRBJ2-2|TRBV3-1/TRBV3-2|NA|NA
TGTGCCAGCAGCTCTCGAACCACGACCACCGGGGAGCTGTTTTTT
CASSSRTTTTGELFF
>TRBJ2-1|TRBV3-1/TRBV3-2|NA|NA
TGTGCCAGCAGCCAAGAAGTCCCGGGAGCGGGTGTGGGGGAGCAGTTCTTC
CASSQEVPGAGVGEQFF
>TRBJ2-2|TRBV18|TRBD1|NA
TGTGCCAGCTCACCCACAGGGGTGTACACCGGGGAGCTGTTTTTT
CASSPTGVYTGELFF
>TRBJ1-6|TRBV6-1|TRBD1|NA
TGTGCCAGCAGTGAAGGGACAGGTGACCCACCCCTCCACTTT
CASSEGTGDPPLHF